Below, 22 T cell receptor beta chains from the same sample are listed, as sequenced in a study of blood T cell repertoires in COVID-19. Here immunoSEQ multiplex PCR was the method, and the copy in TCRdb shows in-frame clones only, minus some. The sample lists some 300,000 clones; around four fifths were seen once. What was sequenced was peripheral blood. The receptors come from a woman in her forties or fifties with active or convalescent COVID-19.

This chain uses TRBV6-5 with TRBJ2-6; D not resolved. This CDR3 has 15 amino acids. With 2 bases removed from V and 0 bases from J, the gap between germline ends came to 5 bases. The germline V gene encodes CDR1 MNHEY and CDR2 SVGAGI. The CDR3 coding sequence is TGTGCCAGCAGTTACCGTCTCTCTGGGGCCAACGTCCTGACTTTC. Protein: CASSYRLSGANVLTF.

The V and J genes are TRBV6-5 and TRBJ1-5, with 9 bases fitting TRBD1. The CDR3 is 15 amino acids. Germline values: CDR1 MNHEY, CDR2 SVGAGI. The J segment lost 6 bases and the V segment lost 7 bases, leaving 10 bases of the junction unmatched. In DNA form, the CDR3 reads TGTGCCAGCAATGGCCGACAGGGGGGTAGTCAGCCCCAGCATTTT. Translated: CASNGRQGGSQPQHF.

In DNA, the CDR3 is TGTGCCAGCAGCCGGACAGGAGTCCGCCAGCCCCAGCATTTT. Translated, it gives CASSRTGVRQPQHF. The chain is built from TRBV11-2 and TRBJ1-5; 7 nucleotides line up with TRBD1. The CDR3 length is 14 residues. Per the germline V gene, CDR1 is SGHAT and CDR2 is FQNNGV. The junction had 8 bases not matched to a gene; V was cut back by 5 bases and J by 7 bases.

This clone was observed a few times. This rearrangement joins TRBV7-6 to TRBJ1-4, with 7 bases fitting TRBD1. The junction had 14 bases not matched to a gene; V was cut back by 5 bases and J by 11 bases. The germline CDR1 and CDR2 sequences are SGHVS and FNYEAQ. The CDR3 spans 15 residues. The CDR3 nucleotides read TGTGCCAGCAGCGATTACAGGGGAACGGATCGGAAACTGTTTTTT. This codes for CASSDYRGTDRKLFF. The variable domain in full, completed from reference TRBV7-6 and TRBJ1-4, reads GAGVSQSPRYKVTKRGQDVALRCDPISGHVSLYWYRQALGQGPEFLTYFNYEAQQDKSGLPNDRFSAERPEGSISTLTIQRTEQRDSAMYRCASSDYRGTDRKLFFGSGTQLSVL.

This CDR3 reads CASSEGRPFF. CDR3 DNA sequence: TGTGCCAGCAGTGAAGGGAGGCCTTTCTTT. The rearrangement uses TRBV2 and TRBJ1-1; no reliable D call. The CDR3 runs 10 residues. Deletions cut 1 base from V and 12 bases from J, with 6 bases between. Per the germline V gene, CDR1 is SNHLY and CDR2 is FYNNEI.

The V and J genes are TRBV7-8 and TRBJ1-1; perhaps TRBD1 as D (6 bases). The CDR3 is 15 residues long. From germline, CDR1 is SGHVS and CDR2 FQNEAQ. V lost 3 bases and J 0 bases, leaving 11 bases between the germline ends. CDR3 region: CASSLRTVMNTEAFF. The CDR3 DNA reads TGTGCCAGCAGCTTGAGGACAGTCATGAACACTGAAGCTTTCTTT.

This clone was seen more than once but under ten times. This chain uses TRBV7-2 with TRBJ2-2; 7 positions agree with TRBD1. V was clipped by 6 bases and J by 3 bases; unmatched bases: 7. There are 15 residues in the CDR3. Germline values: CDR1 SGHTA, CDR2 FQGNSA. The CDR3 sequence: CASRGDSLHTGELFF. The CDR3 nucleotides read TGTGCCAGCAGGGGGGACAGTCTACACACCGGGGAGCTGTTTTTT.

CDR3: CASSREDMNTEAFF. In nucleotides, the CDR3 is TGTGCCAGTAGCCGCGAGGACATGAACACTGAAGCTTTCTTT. The chain carries TRBV19 and TRBJ1-1; D possibly corresponds to TRBD1 (5 bases). Germline values: CDR1 LNHDA, CDR2 SQIVND (reference sequence). The length of the CDR3 is 14 residues. V lost 6 bases to trimming and J lost 0 bases, with 11 bases between them.

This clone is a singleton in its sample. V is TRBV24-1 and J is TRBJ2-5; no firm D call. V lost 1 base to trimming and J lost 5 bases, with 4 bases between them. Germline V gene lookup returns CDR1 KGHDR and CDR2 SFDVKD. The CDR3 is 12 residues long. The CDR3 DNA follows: TGTGCCACCAGTGATTTTGGCGAGACCCAGTACTTC. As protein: CATSDFGETQYF.

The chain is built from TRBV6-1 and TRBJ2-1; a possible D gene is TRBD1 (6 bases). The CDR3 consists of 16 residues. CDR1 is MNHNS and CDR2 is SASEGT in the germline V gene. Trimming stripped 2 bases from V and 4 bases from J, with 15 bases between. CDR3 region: CASSEIIGTSYNEQFF. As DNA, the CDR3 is TGTGCCAGCAGTGAAATTATCGGGACATCGTACAATGAGCAGTTCTTC.

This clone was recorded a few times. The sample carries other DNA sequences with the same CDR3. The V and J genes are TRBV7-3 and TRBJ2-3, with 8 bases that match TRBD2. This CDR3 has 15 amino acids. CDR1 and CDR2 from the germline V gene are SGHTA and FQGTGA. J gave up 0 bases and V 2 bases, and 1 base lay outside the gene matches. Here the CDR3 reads CASSLAGGSTDTQYF. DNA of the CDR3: TGTGCCAGCAGCTTAGCGGGAGGCAGCACAGATACGCAGTATTTT.

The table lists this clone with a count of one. CDR3 sequence (DNA): TGTGCCAGCAGCACTCGGAGACTGGGAGACTATGGCTACACCTTC. Residues: CASSTRRLGDYGYTF. The rearrangement joins TRBV14 to TRBJ1-2; D remains unclear. V dropped 5 bases and J dropped 3 bases, with 16 bases sitting between them. The CDR3 is 15 amino acids. Germline V gene lookup returns CDR1 SGHDN and CDR2 FVKESK.

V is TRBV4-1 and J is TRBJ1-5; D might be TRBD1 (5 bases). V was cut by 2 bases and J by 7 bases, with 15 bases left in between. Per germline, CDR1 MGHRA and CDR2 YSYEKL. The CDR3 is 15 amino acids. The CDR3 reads CASSQSGRGAQPQHF. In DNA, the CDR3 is TGCGCCAGCAGCCAATCTGGGCGTGGGGCCCAGCCCCAGCATTTT.

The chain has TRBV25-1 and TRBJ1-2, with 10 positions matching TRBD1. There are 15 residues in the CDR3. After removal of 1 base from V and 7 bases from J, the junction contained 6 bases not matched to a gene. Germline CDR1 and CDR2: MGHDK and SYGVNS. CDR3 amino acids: CASSEFGQGEGGYTF. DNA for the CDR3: TGTGCCAGCAGTGAATTCGGACAGGGGGAAGGTGGCTACACCTTC.

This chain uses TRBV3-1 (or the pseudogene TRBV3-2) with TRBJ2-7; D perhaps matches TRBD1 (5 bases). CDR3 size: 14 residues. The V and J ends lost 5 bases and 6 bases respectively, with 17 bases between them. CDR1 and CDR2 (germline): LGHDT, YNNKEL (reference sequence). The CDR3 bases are TGTGCCAGCAGCTTGCAGGGTTTGTCGGTCGAGCAGTACTTC. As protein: CASSLQGLSVEQYF.

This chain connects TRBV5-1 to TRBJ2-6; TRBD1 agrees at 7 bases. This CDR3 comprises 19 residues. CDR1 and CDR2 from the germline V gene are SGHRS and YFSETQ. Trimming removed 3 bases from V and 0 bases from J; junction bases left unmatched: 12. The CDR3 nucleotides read TGCGCCAGCAGCTCAGCGAAGGGACAGTTAAGCTCTGGGGCCAACGTCCTGACTTTC. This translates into CASSSAKGQLSSGANVLTF.

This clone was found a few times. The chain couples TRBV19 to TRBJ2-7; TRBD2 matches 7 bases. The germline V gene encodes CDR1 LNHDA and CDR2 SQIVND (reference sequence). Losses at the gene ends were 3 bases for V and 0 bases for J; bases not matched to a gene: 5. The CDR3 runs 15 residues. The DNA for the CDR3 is TGTGCCAGTAGTATTTACCCTAGCGGCTCCTACGAGCAGTACTTC. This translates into CASSIYPSGSYEQYF. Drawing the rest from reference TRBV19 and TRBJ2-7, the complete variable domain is DGGITQSPKYLFRKEGQNVTLSCEQNLNHDAMYWYRQDPGQGLRLIYYSQIVNDFQKGDIAEGYSVSREKKESFPLTVTSAQKNPTAFYLCASSIYPSGSYEQYFGPGTRLTVT.

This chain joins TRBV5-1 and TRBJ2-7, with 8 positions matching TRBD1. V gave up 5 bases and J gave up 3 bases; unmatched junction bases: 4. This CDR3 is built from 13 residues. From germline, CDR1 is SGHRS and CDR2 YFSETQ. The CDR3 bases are TGCGCCAGCAGATCCGGGACAGGCTACGAGCAGTACTTC. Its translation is CASRSGTGYEQYF. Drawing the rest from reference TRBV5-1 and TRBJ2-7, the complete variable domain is KAGVTQTPRYLIKTRGQQVTLSCSPISGHRSVSWYQQTPGQGLQFLFEYFSETQRNKGNFPGRFSGRQFSNSRSEMNVSTLELGDSALYLCASRSGTGYEQYFGPGTRLTVT.

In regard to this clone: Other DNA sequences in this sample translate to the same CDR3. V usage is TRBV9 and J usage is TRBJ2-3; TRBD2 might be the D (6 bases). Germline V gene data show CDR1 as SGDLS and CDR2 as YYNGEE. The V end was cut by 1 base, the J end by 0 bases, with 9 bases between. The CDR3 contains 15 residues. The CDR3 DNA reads TGTGCCAGCAGCGTATCGAGCGGGAGCACAGATACGCAGTATTTT. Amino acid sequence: CASSVSSGSTDTQYF.

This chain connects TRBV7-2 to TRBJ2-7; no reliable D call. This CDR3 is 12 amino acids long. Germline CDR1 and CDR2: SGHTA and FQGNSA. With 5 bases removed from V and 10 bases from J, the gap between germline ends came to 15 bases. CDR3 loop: CASSPNLGRQYF. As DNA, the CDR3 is TGTGCCAGCAGCCCGAACCTCGGTCGTCAGTACTTC.

The chain's CDR3 is CASRNLLVSYEQYF. Here the CDR3 DNA reads TGTGCCAGCAGAAACTTATTAGTTTCCTACGAGCAGTACTTC. V and J are TRBV27 and TRBJ2-7, with D unclear. Trimming cost V 6 bases and J 1 base, with 13 bases left between them. The CDR3 consists of 14 residues. Germline V gene lookup returns CDR1 MNHEY and CDR2 SMNVEV (reference sequence).

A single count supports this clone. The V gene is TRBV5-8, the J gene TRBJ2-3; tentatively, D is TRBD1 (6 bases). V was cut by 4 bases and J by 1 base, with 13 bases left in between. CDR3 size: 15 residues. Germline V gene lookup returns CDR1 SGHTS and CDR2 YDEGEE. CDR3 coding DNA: TGTGCCAGCAGCACCACCCGACAGGGCACAGATACGCAGTATTTT. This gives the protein CASSTTRQGTDTQYF.